One and the same sample provided the 23 T cell receptor beta chains below, sequenced in a study of T-cell memory formation after mild COVID-19. MiXCR, run by TCRdb on the 5' RACE reads, gives a single entry per CDR3 protein. Of about 350,000 distinct CDR3 sequences in the sample, around 15% were seen once. The sample was PBMCs or a T cell subset sorted from them (not recorded which). Receptors originate from a man aged 18 to 30 who had mild COVID-19 (a few samples of this study predate the infection). Cell type and time point are not known.

This clonotype appeared a few times. The V gene is TRBV12-3 or TRBV12-4, the J gene TRBJ2-7; D may be TRBD1 (5 bases). The CDR3 contains 13 residues. V lost 6 bases and J lost 5, with 14 bases in between. The DNA of the CDR3 is TGTGCCAGCAGACTTGGCAGGGCCCACGAGCAGTACTTC. This codes for CASRLGRAHEQYF.

In this sample, this clonotype turned up many times. The CDR3 sequence: CSAPRGWPPLETQYF. For the CDR3, the DNA is TGCAGTGCTCCCCGGGGCTGGCCCCCCTTGGAGACCCAGTACTTC. The gene calls are TRBV20-1 and TRBJ2-5; D may correspond to TRBD1 or TRBD2 (5 bases each). V lost 5 bases to trimming and J lost 5 bases, with 21 bases between them. The germline gives CDR1 DFQATT, CDR2 SNEGSKA (reference sequence). There are 15 residues in the CDR3.

This clonotype was counted between two and nine times. The rearrangement joins TRBV7-9 to TRBJ1-2; D gene unclear. V lost 5 bases and J lost 8, with 9 bases in between. Germline-derived CDR1 and CDR2 are SEHNR and FQNEAQ (reference sequence). The CDR3 is 11 residues long. Here the CDR3 reads CASSLPMGYTF. CDR3 DNA: TGTGCCAGCAGCCTCCCTATGGGCTACACCTTC.

V gene TRBV11-2 combines with J gene TRBJ2-7, with 9 bases matching TRBD1. From germline, CDR1 is SGHAT and CDR2 FQNNGV. The CDR3 has 15 residues. Losses at the gene ends were 5 bases for V and 1 base for J; bases not matched to a gene: 6. CDR3 nucleotide sequence: TGTGCCAGCAGCCGGCCGGGACAGGGATCCTACGAGCAGTACTTC. It is translated as CASSRPGQGSYEQYF.

The chain has TRBV7-2 and TRBJ1-6; D uncertain. Germline CDR1 is SGHTA and CDR2 is FQGNSA. The V gene lost 5 bases and the J gene lost 10 bases, with 9 bases spanning the gap. The CDR3 runs to 12 residues. The CDR3 region has the DNA TGTGCCAGCAGCCGCGATGAATCACCCCTCCACTTT. This sequence encodes CASSRDESPLHF.

There are a few counts of this clonotype. This chain links TRBV20-1 with TRBJ1-1; D is ambiguous. The CDR3 sequence is 14 residues long. The V and J ends lost 4 bases and 0 bases respectively, with 12 bases between them. Looked up from germline, CDR1 is DFQATT and CDR2 is SNEGSKA (reference sequence). The CDR3 DNA sequence: TGCAGTGCTATGGTTCCCCCCATGAACACTGAAGCTTTCTTT. It is translated as CSAMVPPMNTEAFF.

This clonotype was seen more than once but under ten times. V usage is TRBV7-2 and J usage is TRBJ2-5; 8 bases are shared with TRBD2. In germline, CDR1 is SGHTA, CDR2 FQGNSA. The CDR3 totals 16 residues. The ends lost 5 bases at V and 3 bases at J; junction bases unmatched: 11. This CDR3 reads CASSRRGAVKKETQYF. In DNA form, the CDR3 reads TGTGCCAGCAGCCGGCGGGGGGCAGTCAAGAAAGAGACCCAGTACTTC.

The gene calls are TRBV20-1 and TRBJ2-5, with D tentatively TRBD1 (6 bases). Per germline, CDR1 DFQATT and CDR2 SNEGSKA (reference sequence). The CDR3 loop spans 13 amino acids. Deletions cut 6 bases from V and 5 bases from J, with 16 bases between. CDR3 DNA: TGCAGTGCCACCCGCAGGGGCGGGGAGACCCAGTACTTC. This sequence encodes CSATRRGGETQYF.

The CDR3 DNA follows: TGTGCCAGCAGCTTAGGGACTGGAACGCAGCCCTACGAGCAGTACTTC. As protein: CASSLGTGTQPYEQYF. The chain has TRBV7-6 and TRBJ2-7; possible D gene TRBD2, 5 bases. The CDR3 sequence is 16 residues long. Germline assignment: CDR1 SGHVS and CDR2 FNYEAQ. The ends were cut back, 1 base at V and 2 bases at J, with 15 bases in the middle. Complete variable domain (other parts from reference TRBV7-6 and TRBJ2-7): GAGVSQSPRYKVTKRGQDVALRCDPISGHVSLYWYRQALGQGPEFLTYFNYEAQQDKSGLPNDRFSAERPEGSISTLTIQRTEQRDSAMYRCASSLGTGTQPYEQYFGPGTRLTVT.

The chain couples TRBV7-2 to TRBJ2-1; the D gene is possibly TRBD2 (7 bases). The CDR3 length is 15 residues. CDR1 and CDR2 (germline): SGHTA, FQGNSA. Trimming pared 8 bases from V and 3 bases from J, leaving 17 bases between. This CDR3 reads CASGPAGALYNEQFF. CDR3 DNA: TGTGCCAGCGGCCCTGCGGGGGCCCTCTACAATGAGCAGTTCTTC.

CDR3 sequence reads: CALTETGYEQYV. The CDR3 DNA reads as TGTGCCCTCACGGAGACAGGTTACGAGCAGTACGTC. The chain has TRBV6-5 and TRBJ2-7; a possible D gene is TRBD1 (6 bases). Germline CDR1 and CDR2: MNHEY and SVGAGI. V was shortened by 11 bases and J by 4 bases, with 15 bases between the two germline ends. The CDR3 length is 12 residues.

In this sample, this clonotype turned up a few times. V and J are TRBV12-3 or TRBV12-4 and TRBJ1-2; D remains unclear. This CDR3 contains 12 residues. Trimming shortened V by 4 bases and J by 4 bases, and 7 bases separated the two germline ends. This CDR3 is CASSSRPYGYTF. The DNA for the CDR3 is TGTGCCAGCAGTTCCCGGCCCTATGGCTACACCTTC.

The chain employs TRBV4-1 and TRBJ2-7; D possibly corresponds to TRBD2 (5 bases). The V gene lost 0 bases and the J gene lost 0 bases, with 9 bases spanning the gap. The CDR3 covers 15 residues. CDR1 is MGHRA, CDR2 YSYEKL, per germline. The CDR3 protein is CASSQETGSSYEQYF. The CDR3 nucleotides read TGCGCCAGCAGCCAAGAGACGGGGAGCTCCTACGAGCAGTACTTC.

CDR3 sequence (DNA): TGTGCTAGTGGTTTTGGCAGGGGCACTGAAGCTTTCTTT. Amino acids: CASGFGRGTEAFF. The J gene is TRBJ1-1, the V gene TRBV12-5; D is perhaps TRBD1 (6 bases). CDR1 and CDR2 from the germline V gene are LGHNT and FRNRAP. The V gene lost 3 bases and the J gene lost 4 bases, with 9 bases spanning the gap. The CDR3 covers 13 residues.

The sample holds many counts of this clonotype. The chain is built from TRBV29-1 and TRBJ2-7, with D uncertain. V dropped 3 bases and J dropped 3 bases, with 9 bases sitting between them. Germline values: CDR1 SQVTM, CDR2 ANQGSEA. The CDR3 is 12 amino acids. The CDR3 reads CSVELTDYEQYF. DNA for the CDR3: TGCAGCGTTGAGTTGACGGACTACGAGCAGTACTTC.

This clonotype has more than one count but fewer than ten. The V and J genes are TRBV4-1 and TRBJ1-1; D not certain. CDR3 size: 13 residues. Per germline, CDR1 MGHRA and CDR2 YSYEKL. The V end lost 5 bases, the J end lost 0 bases, and 7 bases lay between the germline ends. The CDR3 DNA reads as TGCGCCAGCAGCGGAAAAATGAACACTGAAGCTTTCTTT. This encodes CASSGKMNTEAFF.

The chain has TRBV2 and TRBJ2-7; TRBD2 might be the D (6 bases). There are 12 residues in the CDR3. V lost 5 bases, J lost 7 bases, and 12 bases lay in between. CDR1 SNHLY and CDR2 FYNNEI come from the germline V gene. CDR3 sequence (DNA): TGTGCCAGCAGTTATGGGACTGGGGAGCAGTACTTC. This translates into CASSYGTGEQYF.

The chain uses TRBV4-3 and TRBJ2-7, with 11 nucleotides matching TRBD1. This CDR3 region has 16 residues. Germline CDR1 reads LGHNA; CDR2 reads YSLEER. Trimming at V came to 0 bases and at J to 2 bases, leaving 3 bases not matched to a gene. This CDR3 reads CASSQEPGQGAYEQYF. CDR3 coding DNA: TGCGCCAGCAGCCAAGAACCGGGACAGGGGGCCTACGAGCAGTACTTC.

This clonotype occurred a few times. The V and J genes are TRBV5-1 and TRBJ2-7; perhaps D is TRBD1 or TRBD2 (5 bases each). V shed 4 bases and J shed 4 bases, with 15 bases lying between them. CDR3 size: 14 residues. The germline gives CDR1 SGHRS, CDR2 YFSETQ. In DNA form, the CDR3 reads TGCGCCAGCAGCCGGGACGGTCCCTCTTACGAGCAGTACGTC. This codes for CASSRDGPSYEQYV.

The chain has TRBV19 and TRBJ1-2; TRBD1 matches 8 bases. CDR3 size: 14 residues. With 3 bases clipped from V and 7 bases from J, the junction kept 7 bases outside the gene matches. The germline V gene encodes CDR1 LNHDA and CDR2 SQIVND (reference sequence). CDR3 sequence reads: CASSMPQGVGGYTF. In DNA, the CDR3 is TGTGCCAGTAGTATGCCACAGGGGGTAGGTGGCTACACCTTC.

The rearrangement links TRBV6-6 to TRBJ1-5; TRBD1 is a possible D gene (6 bases). The CDR3 is made up of 14 amino acids. The V gene's germline CDR1 is MNHNY and CDR2 SVGAGI (reference sequence). Deletions cut 8 bases from V and 5 bases from J, with 16 bases between. The DNA of the CDR3 is TGTGCCAGCGGGGGCCACGGGAGGGATCAGCCCCAGCATTTT. This sequence encodes CASGGHGRDQPQHF.

V is TRBV28 and J is TRBJ1-2, with no clear D. Germline V gene sequence: CDR1 MDHEN, CDR2 SYDVKM. There are 14 residues in the CDR3. The V end lost 8 bases, the J end lost 2 bases, and 15 bases lay between the germline ends. The CDR3 here is CASSGPVSNYGYTF. CDR3 DNA: TGTGCCAGCTCAGGACCAGTCTCAAACTATGGCTACACCTTC.

This sequence joins TRBV5-1 and TRBJ2-7; maybe TRBD2 (6 bases). This CDR3 region has 15 residues. The germline CDR1 and CDR2 sequences are SGHRS and YFSETQ. Trimming left V 6 bases short and J 1 base short, with 17 bases between. CDR3 DNA: TGCGCCAGCACCGGAGGGGACCGAGAATCCTACGAGCAGTACTTC. Amino acid sequence: CASTGGDRESYEQYF. Combining the CDR3 with reference TRBV5-1 and TRBJ2-7 gives the whole variable domain KAGVTQTPRYLIKTRGQQVTLSCSPISGHRSVSWYQQTPGQGLQFLFEYFSETQRNKGNFPGRFSGRQFSNSRSEMNVSTLELGDSALYLCASTGGDRESYEQYFGPGTRLTVT.